This T cell receptor (beta chain) was identified during a study of shared clonotypes between healthy human individuals. Points on this clone: The antigen is undetermined.

The repertoire was sequenced with immunoSEQ multiplex PCR; TCRdb's copy has only in-frame clones and lacks some. The table shows roughly 2 million clones, with roughly 95% occurring only once. Within Nashville, Tennessee resided all donors, each a Caucasian adult. This CDR3 has 14 residues. With 2 bases removed from V and 7 bases from J, the gap between germline ends came to 9 bases. Germline V gene data show CDR1 as MNHEY and CDR2 as SMNVEV (reference sequence). Regarding the study as a whole: Sharing across four donors was highest in naive CD4 (around 5%) and lowest in memory CD8 (approximately 0.4%). An expected dependence of interdonor clonotype sharing on sequencing depth was noted. Memory subsets had estimated richness that was generally smaller than that of naive subsets.

This clonotype was sampled from a man younger than 35 in good health. Sequenced material: naive CD4+ T cells sorted from blood. Subset of the sample: CD45RA+ positively selected. The chain couples TRBV27 to TRBJ1-6; possible D gene TRBD1, 5 bases. The CDR3 nucleotides read TGTGCCAGCAGTTTAGTAGGGGACAATTCACCCCTCCACTTT. This encodes CASSLVGDNSPLHF.